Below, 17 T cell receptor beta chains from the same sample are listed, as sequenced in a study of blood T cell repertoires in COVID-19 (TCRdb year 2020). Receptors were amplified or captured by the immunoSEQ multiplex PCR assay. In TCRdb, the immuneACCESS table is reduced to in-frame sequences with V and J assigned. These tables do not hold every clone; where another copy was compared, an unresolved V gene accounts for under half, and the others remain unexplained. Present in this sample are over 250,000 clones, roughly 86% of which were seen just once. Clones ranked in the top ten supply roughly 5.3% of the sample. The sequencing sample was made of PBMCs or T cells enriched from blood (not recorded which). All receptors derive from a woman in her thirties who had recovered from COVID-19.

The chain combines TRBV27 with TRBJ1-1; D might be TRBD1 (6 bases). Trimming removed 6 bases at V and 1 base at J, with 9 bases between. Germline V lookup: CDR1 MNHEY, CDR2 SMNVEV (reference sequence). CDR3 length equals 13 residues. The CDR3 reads CASRGQPNTEAFF. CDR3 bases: TGTGCCAGCAGGGGACAACCGAACACTGAAGCTTTCTTT.

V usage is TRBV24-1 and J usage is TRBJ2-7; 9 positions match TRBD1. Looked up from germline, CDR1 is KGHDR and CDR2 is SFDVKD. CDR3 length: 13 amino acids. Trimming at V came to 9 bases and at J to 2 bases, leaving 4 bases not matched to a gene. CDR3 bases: TGTGCCACCGAGGGACAGGGCGCCTACGAGCAGTACTTC. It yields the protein CATEGQGAYEQYF.

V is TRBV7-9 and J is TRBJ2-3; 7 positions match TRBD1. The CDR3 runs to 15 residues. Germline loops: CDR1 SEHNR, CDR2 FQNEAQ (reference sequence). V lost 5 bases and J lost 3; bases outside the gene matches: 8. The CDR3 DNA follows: TGTGCCAGCAGCGCCAGAGGGGGCCTAACAGATACGCAGTATTTT. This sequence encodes CASSARGGLTDTQYF.

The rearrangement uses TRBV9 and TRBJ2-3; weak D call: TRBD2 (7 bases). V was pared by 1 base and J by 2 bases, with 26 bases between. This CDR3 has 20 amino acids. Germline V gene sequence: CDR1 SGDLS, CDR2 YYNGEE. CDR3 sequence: CASSVSSYRGRGAFTDTQYF. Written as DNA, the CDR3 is TGTGCCAGCAGCGTATCGTCCTACCGGGGGAGGGGGGCCTTCACAGATACGCAGTATTTT.

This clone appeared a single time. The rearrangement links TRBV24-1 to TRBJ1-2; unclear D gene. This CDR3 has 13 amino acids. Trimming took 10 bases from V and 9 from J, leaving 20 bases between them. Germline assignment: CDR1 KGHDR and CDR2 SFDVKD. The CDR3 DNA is TGTGCCACTGGATCGGGTCTAAGCAACCGCTACACCTTC. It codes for CATGSGLSNRYTF.

CDR3 residues: CASRGTGAYGYTF. As DNA, the CDR3 is TGTGCCAGCAGGGGCACAGGAGCCTATGGCTACACCTTC. The rearrangement links TRBV2 to TRBJ1-2, with D perhaps TRBD1 (5 bases). CDR1 is SNHLY and CDR2 is FYNNEI in the germline V gene. The CDR3 totals 13 residues. Trimming removed 6 bases at V and 4 bases at J, with 12 bases between.

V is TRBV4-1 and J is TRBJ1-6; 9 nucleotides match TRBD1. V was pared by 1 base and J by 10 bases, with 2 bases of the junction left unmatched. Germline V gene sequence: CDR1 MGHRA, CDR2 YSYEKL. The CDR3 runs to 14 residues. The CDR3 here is CASSQADRGSPLHF. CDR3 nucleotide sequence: TGCGCCAGCAGCCAAGCGGACAGGGGATCACCCCTCCACTTT.

CDR3 sequence reads: CASSSSGSNTEAFF. In nucleotides, the CDR3 is TGTGCCAGCAGCTCATCAGGGTCGAACACTGAAGCTTTCTTT. This chain connects TRBV7-9 to TRBJ1-1; maybe TRBD1 (5 bases). Germline lookup yields CDR1 SEHNR and CDR2 FQNEAQ (reference sequence). The CDR3 covers 14 residues. The V and J ends lost 4 bases and 1 base respectively, with 10 bases between them.

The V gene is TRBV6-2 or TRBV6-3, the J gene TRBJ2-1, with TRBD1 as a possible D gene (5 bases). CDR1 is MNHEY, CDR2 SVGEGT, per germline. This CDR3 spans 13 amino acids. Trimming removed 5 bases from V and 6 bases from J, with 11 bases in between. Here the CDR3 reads CASSPGYGNEQFF. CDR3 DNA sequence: TGTGCCAGCAGTCCAGGGTATGGCAATGAGCAGTTCTTC.

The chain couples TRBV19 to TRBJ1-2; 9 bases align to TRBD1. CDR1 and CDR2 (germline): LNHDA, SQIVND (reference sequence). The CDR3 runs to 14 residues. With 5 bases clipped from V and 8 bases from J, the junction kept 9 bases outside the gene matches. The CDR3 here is CASSHRTGVKGYTF. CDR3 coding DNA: TGTGCCAGTAGTCATAGGACAGGGGTAAAGGGCTACACCTTC.

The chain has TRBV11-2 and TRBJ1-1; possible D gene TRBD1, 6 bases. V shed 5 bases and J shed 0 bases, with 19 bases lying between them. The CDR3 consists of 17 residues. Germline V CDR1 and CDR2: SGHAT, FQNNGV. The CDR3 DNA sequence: TGTGCCAGCAGCCAATTCGCCGGGACAAGTATGAACACTGAAGCTTTCTTT. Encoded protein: CASSQFAGTSMNTEAFF.

CDR3 sequence reads: CASRSITTYEQYF. CDR3 bases: TGTGCCAGCAGATCTATTACCACGTACGAGCAGTACTTC. The genes are TRBV11-2 and TRBJ2-7; no reliable D call. V was shortened by 6 bases and J by 4 bases, with 13 bases between the two germline ends. This CDR3 has 13 amino acids. Germline V gene data show CDR1 as SGHAT and CDR2 as FQNNGV.

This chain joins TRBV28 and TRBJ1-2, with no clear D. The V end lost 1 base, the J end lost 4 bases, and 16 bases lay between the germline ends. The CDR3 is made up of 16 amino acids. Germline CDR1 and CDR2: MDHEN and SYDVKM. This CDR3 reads CASSLLGWGGVYGYTF. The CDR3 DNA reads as TGTGCCAGCAGTTTATTGGGATGGGGAGGTGTCTATGGCTACACCTTC.

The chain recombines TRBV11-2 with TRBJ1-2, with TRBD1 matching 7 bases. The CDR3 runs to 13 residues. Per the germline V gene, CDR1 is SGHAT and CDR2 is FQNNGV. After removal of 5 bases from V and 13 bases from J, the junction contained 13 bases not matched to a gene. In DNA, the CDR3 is TGTGCCAGCAGCCCCTTACGCGACAGGGTGGGCACCTTC. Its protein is CASSPLRDRVGTF.

CDR3 region: CASSAQDRNTEAFF. The CDR3 nucleotides read TGTGCCAGCAGCGCCCAGGACAGGAACACTGAAGCTTTCTTT. This chain joins TRBV6-5 and TRBJ1-1; D is possibly TRBD1 (6 bases). Trimming removed 6 bases at V and 1 base at J, with 12 bases between. Germline CDR1 MNHEY, CDR2 SVGAGI. The CDR3 covers 14 residues.

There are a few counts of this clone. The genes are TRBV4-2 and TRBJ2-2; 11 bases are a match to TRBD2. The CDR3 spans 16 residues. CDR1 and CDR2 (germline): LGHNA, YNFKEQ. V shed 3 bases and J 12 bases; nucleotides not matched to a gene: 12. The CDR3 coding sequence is TGTGCCAGCAGCCAGTCAACTAGCGGGGGTTTACCTAAGCTGTTTTTT. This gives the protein CASSQSTSGGLPKLFF.

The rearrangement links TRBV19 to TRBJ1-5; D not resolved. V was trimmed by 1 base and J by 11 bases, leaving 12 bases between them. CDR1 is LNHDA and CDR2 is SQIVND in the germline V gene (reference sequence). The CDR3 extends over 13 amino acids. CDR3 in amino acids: CASSIGSRRAQHF. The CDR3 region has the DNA TGTGCCAGTAGTATAGGGTCGAGACGGGCCCAGCATTTT.